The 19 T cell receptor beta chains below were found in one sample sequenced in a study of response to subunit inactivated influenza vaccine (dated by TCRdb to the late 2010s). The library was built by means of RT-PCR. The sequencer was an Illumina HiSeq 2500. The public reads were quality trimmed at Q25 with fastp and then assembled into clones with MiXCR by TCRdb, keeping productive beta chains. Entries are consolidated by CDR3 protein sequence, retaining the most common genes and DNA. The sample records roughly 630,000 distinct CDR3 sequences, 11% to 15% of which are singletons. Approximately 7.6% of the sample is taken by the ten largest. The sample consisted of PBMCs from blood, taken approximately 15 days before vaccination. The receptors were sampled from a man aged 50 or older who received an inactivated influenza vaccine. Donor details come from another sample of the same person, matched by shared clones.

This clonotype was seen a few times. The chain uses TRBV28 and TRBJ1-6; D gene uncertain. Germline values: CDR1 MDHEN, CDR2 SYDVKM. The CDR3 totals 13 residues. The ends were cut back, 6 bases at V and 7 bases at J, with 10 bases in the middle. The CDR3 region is CASSRNPNSPLHF. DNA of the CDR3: TGTGCCAGCAGCCGGAACCCAAATTCACCCCTCCACTTT.

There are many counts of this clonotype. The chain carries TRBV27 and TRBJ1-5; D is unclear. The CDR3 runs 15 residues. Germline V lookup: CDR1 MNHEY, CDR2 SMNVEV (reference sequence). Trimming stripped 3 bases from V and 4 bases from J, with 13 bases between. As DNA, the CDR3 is TGTGCCAGCAGTTTCCCGGCCCGGGGAAATCAGCCCCAGCATTTT. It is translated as CASSFPARGNQPQHF.

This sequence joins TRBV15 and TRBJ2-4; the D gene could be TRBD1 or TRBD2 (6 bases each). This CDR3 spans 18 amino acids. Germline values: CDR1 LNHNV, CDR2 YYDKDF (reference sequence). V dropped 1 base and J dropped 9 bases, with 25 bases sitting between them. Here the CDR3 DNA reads TGTGCCACCAGCAGAGGAGAAATCCGGGGGCGCCTGGTGGCCATTCAGTACTTC. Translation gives CATSRGEIRGRLVAIQYF.

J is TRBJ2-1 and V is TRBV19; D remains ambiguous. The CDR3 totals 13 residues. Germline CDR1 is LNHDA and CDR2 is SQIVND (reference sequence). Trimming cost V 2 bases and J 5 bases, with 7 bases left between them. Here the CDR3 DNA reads TGTGCCAGTAGTATATCGGAAGACAATGAGCAGTTCTTC. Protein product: CASSISEDNEQFF.

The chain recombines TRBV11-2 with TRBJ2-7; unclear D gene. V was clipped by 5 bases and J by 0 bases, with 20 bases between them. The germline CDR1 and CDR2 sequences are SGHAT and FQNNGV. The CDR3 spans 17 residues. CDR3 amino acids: CASSPLNPGANSYEQYF. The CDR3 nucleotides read TGTGCCAGCAGCCCTCTCAATCCCGGCGCTAACTCCTACGAGCAGTACTTC.

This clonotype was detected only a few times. CDR3 loop: CASEAGATNEKLFF. CDR3 in DNA: TGTGCCAGCGAAGCGGGGGCCACTAATGAAAAACTGTTTTTT. This chain connects TRBV6-1 to TRBJ1-4; D might be TRBD1 (6 bases). Looked up from germline, CDR1 is MNHNS and CDR2 is SASEGT. There are 14 residues in the CDR3. Trimming pared 8 bases from V and 2 bases from J, leaving 12 bases between.

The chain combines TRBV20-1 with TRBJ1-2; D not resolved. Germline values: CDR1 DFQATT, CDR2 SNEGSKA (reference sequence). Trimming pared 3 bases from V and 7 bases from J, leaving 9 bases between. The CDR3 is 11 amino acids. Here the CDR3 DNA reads TGCAGTGCTAGTCGGGATTTTGGCTACACCTTC. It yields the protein CSASRDFGYTF.

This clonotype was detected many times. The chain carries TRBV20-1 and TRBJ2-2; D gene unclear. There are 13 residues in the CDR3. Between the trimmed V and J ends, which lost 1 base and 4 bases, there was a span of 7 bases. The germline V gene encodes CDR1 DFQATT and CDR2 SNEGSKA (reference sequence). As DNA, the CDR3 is TGCAGTGCTAGAGCCCCAGGCACCGGGGAGCTGTTTTTT. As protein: CSARAPGTGELFF.

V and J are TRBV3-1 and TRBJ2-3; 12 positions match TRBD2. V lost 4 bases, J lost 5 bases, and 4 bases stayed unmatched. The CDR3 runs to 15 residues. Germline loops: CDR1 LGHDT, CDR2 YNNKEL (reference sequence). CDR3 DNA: TGTGCCAGCAGCCGCCCGGGACTAGCGGGAGATACGCAGTATTTT. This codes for CASSRPGLAGDTQYF.

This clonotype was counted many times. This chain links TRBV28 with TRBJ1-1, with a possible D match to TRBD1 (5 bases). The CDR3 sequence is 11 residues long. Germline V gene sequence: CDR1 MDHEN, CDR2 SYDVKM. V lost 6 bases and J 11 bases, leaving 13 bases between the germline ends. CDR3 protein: CASSRDPLAFF. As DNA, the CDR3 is TGTGCCAGCAGCAGGGACCCGCTCGCTTTCTTT.

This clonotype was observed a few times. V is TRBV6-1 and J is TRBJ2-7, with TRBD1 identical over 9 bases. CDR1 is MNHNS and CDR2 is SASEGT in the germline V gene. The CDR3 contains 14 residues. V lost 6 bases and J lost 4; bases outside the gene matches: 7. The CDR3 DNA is TGTGCCAGCAGCTCCCGGGACAGGGTGTACGAGCAGTACTTC. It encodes CASSSRDRVYEQYF.

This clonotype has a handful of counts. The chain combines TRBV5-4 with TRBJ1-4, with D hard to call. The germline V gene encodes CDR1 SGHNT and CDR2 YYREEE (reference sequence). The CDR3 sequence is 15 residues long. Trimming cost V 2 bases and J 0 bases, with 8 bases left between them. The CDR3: CASSFNQATNEKLFF. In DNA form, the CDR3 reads TGTGCCAGCAGCTTCAATCAAGCAACTAATGAAAAACTGTTTTTT.

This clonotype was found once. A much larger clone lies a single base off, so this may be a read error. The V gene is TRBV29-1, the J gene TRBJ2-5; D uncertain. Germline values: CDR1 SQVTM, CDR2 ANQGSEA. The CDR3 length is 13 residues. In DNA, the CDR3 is TGCAGAGTTGAAGATTGGACGGAAGAGACCCAGTACTTC. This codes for CRVEDWTEETQYF.

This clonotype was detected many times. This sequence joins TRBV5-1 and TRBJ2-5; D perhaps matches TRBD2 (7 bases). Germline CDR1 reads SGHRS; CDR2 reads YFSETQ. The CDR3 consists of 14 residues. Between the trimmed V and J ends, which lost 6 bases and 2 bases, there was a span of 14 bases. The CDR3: CASKQGGRQETQYF. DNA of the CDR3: TGCGCCAGCAAACAGGGAGGGCGGCAAGAGACCCAGTACTTC.

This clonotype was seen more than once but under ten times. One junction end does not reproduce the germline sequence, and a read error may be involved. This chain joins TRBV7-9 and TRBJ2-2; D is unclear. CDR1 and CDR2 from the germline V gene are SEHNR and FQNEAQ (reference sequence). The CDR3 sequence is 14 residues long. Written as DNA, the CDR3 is TGTGCCTGCAGCTTAGTCGGTGTCACCGGGGAGCTGTTTTTT. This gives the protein CACSLVGVTGELFF.

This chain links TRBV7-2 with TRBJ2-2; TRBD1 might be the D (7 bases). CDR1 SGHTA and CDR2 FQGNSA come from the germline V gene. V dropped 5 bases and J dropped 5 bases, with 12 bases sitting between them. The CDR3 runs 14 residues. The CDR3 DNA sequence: TGTGCCAGCAGCGTTCAGGGGGGAACCGGGGAGCTGTTTTTT. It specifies CASSVQGGTGELFF. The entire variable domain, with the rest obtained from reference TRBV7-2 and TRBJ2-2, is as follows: GAGVSQSPSNKVTEKGKDVELRCDPISGHTALYWYRQSLGQGLEFLIYFQGNSAPDKSGLPSDRFSAERTGGSVSTLTIQRTQQEDSAVYLCASSVQGGTGELFFGEGSRLTVL.

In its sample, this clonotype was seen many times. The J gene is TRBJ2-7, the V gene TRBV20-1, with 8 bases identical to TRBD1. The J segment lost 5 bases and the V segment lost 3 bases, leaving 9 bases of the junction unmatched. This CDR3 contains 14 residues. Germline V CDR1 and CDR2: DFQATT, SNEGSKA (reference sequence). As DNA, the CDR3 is TGCAGTGCTAGTACGCAGGGGGCTCTCGACGAGCAGTACTTC. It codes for CSASTQGALDEQYF.

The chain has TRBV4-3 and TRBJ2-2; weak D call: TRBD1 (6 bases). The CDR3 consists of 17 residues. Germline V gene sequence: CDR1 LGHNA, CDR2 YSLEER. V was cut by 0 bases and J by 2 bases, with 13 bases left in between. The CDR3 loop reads CASSQDETGQNTGELFF. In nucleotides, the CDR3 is TGCGCCAGCAGCCAAGATGAAACGGGACAAAACACCGGGGAGCTGTTTTTT.

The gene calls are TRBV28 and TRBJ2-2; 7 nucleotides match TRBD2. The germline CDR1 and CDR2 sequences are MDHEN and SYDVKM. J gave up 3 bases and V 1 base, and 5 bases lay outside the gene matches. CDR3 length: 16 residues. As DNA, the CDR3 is TGTGCCAGCAGTTTATTGGGGGGGACGCACACCGGGGAGCTGTTTTTT. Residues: CASSLLGGTHTGELFF.